These 23 T cell receptor beta chains originate from one sample sequenced in a study of breast tumors, draining lymph nodes, adjacent tissues. Axillary draining lymph nodes of breast cancer patients supplied the node samples. Each CDR3 protein gets one entry after TCRdb re-called the multiplex PCR reads with MiXCR. The data show 70,000 to 95,000 distinct CDR3 sequences, around 20% seen once. Sequencing was done on a sample of axillary lymph node tissue. These receptors all stem from a female donor with breast cancer. Some clones in this sample may be carry-over from other donors' samples.

This clonotype was found many times. This sequence joins TRBV28 and TRBJ1-2; 7 nucleotides agree with TRBD1. V shed 1 base and J 3 bases; nucleotides not matched to a gene: 2. Germline V gene lookup returns CDR1 MDHEN and CDR2 SYDVKM. The CDR3 runs to 14 residues. The CDR3 nucleotides read TGTGCCAGCAGTTTATTCAGGGGGTACTATGGCTACACCTTC. Translation: CASSLFRGYYGYTF.

The sample holds many counts of this clonotype. This rearrangement joins TRBV20-1 to TRBJ2-7; D is possibly TRBD2 (5 bases). The germline V and J ends were trimmed by 0 bases and 2 bases, with 20 bases remaining between them. CDR3 size: 17 residues. Germline loops: CDR1 DFQATT, CDR2 SNEGSKA (reference sequence). Here the CDR3 reads CSARDEGKTRVAYEQYF. CDR3 nucleotides: TGCAGTGCTAGAGATGAGGGAAAGACAAGGGTAGCCTACGAGCAGTACTTC.

This clonotype was detected ten times or more. The rearrangement links TRBV20-1 to TRBJ2-7; D uncertain. The CDR3 runs to 13 residues. V gave up 2 bases and J gave up 0 bases, with 8 bases separating them. In germline, CDR1 is DFQATT, CDR2 SNEGSKA (reference sequence). In DNA, the CDR3 is TGCAGTGCTAGAAACAGCGTCTCCTACGAGCAGTACTTC. Its translation: CSARNSVSYEQYF.

The chain links TRBV24-1 to TRBJ1-3; possible D gene TRBD1, 5 bases. The V end lost 4 bases, the J end lost 4 bases, and 19 bases lay between the germline ends. The CDR3 runs to 17 residues. Per germline, CDR1 KGHDR and CDR2 SFDVKD. In nucleotides, the CDR3 is TGTGCCACCAGTGACTCGGGGAGTTACAGGACAGGAAACACCATATATTTT. Residues: CATSDSGSYRTGNTIYF.

This clonotype was seen at least ten times. The V gene is TRBV6-2 or TRBV6-3, the J gene TRBJ2-7, with D tentatively TRBD2 (6 bases). There are 15 residues in the CDR3. CDR1 and CDR2 from the germline V gene are MNHEY and SVGEGT. V lost 5 bases and J lost 3, with 17 bases in between. The CDR3 reads CASSPNSAGIYEQYF. The CDR3 coding sequence is TGTGCCAGCAGTCCCAACTCGGCGGGAATCTACGAGCAGTACTTC.

The CDR3 bases are TGTGCCAGCTCACCAAGGAGGGAGTACCAAGAGACCCAGTACTTC. Translation gives CASSPRREYQETQYF. The J gene is TRBJ2-5, the V gene TRBV18, with a weak D call TRBD2 (6 bases). From germline, CDR1 is KGHSH and CDR2 LQKENI. The V gene lost 2 bases and the J gene lost 0 bases, with 10 bases spanning the gap. This CDR3 region has 15 residues.

The chain carries TRBV28 and TRBJ1-5; 7 bases are a match to TRBD1. CDR1 MDHEN and CDR2 SYDVKM come from the germline V gene. Trimming removed 2 bases from V and 4 bases from J; junction bases left unmatched: 8. The CDR3 consists of 16 residues. The CDR3 DNA reads TGTGCCAGCAGTTTACGGAGCTTCAGGGGGAATCAGCCCCAGCATTTT. This encodes CASSLRSFRGNQPQHF.

This clonotype was counted ten times or more. The V gene is TRBV7-2, the J gene TRBJ2-5; the match to TRBD2 covers 7 bases. CDR3 size: 16 residues. The trim removed 1 base at V and 2 bases at J, leaving 7 bases unmatched. Germline V gene data show CDR1 as SGHTA and CDR2 as FQGNSA. For the CDR3, the DNA is TGTGCCAGCAGCTTAGATCAGACTAGCAGACAAGAGACCCAGTACTTC. It codes for CASSLDQTSRQETQYF.

Regarding this clonotype: Just one base apart from a much larger clone, this may be a read error. The chain recombines TRBV6-1 with TRBJ1-2; 7 nucleotides agree with TRBD1. This CDR3 has 15 residues. CDR1 and CDR2 (germline): MNHNS, SASEGT. The junction had 11 bases not matched to a gene; V was cut back by 1 base and J by 9 bases. CDR3 region: CASSEVFARGISYTF. CDR3 DNA sequence: TGTGCCAGCAGTGAAGTGTTTGCCAGGGGGATCAGCTACACCTTC.

This clonotype was counted many times. The V gene is TRBV9, the J gene TRBJ2-3; D unclear. The CDR3 has 13 residues. Germline CDR1 SGDLS, CDR2 YYNGEE. The germline V and J ends were trimmed by 0 bases and 1 base, with 3 bases remaining between them. The CDR3 coding sequence is TGTGCCAGCAGCGTAGGGGGCACAGATACGCAGTATTTT. It is translated as CASSVGGTDTQYF.

Ten or more counts support this clonotype. The rearrangement uses TRBV7-2 and TRBJ1-2, with a possible D match to TRBD1 (6 bases). CDR1 SGHTA and CDR2 FQGNSA come from the germline V gene. CDR3 size: 14 residues. V lost 6 bases and J 4 bases, leaving 15 bases between the germline ends. CDR3 DNA sequence: TGTGCCAGCAGACCAGGGACACCGGGCTATGGCTACACCTTC. Its protein product is CASRPGTPGYGYTF.

This clonotype came up a few times. V usage is TRBV18 and J usage is TRBJ2-7; no firm D call. The CDR3 is 14 residues long. Between the trimmed V and J ends, which lost 2 bases and 5 bases, there was a span of 13 bases. Germline CDR1 reads KGHSH; CDR2 reads LQKENI. The CDR3 DNA sequence: TGTGCCAGCTCACCATGGGCTGGGGTGAACGAGCAGTACTTC. It codes for CASSPWAGVNEQYF.

This clonotype was counted at least ten times. The chain has TRBV5-1 and TRBJ2-3, with a weak D call TRBD1 (6 bases). Germline CDR1 reads SGHRS; CDR2 reads YFSETQ. V gave up 0 bases and J gave up 2 bases, with 7 bases separating them. The CDR3 is made up of 14 amino acids. The CDR3 coding sequence is TGCGCCAGCAGCTTGGGGGACAACACAGATACGCAGTATTTT. Protein product: CASSLGDNTDTQYF.

This rearrangement joins TRBV6-2 or TRBV6-3 to TRBJ2-4; D remains unclear. The CDR3 runs 14 residues. The germline V gene encodes CDR1 MNHEY and CDR2 SVGEGT. The V end was cut by 6 bases, the J end by 0 bases, with 9 bases between. For the CDR3, the DNA is TGTGCCAGCAGCTCGGGCTTAGCCAAAAACATTCAGTACTTC. This translates into CASSSGLAKNIQYF.

Points on this clonotype: This clone may be a read error of a much larger clone one base away. V usage is TRBV6-2 or TRBV6-3 and J usage is TRBJ2-1; D call uncertain. The CDR3 runs 13 residues. CDR1 and CDR2 (germline): MNHEY, SVGEGT. CDR3 sequence reads: CASSLLSRNEQLF. The DNA for the CDR3 is TGTGCCAGCAGTCTTCTTAGCAGGAATGAGCAGCTCTTC.

Ten or more counts support this clonotype. This chain joins TRBV27 and TRBJ1-6; D remains ambiguous. Trimming stripped 2 bases from V and 5 bases from J, with 7 bases between. The length of the CDR3 is 14 residues. CDR1 and CDR2 (germline): MNHEY, SMNVEV (reference sequence). The CDR3 bases are TGTGCCAGCAGTTTACGGGAGCATAATTCACCCCTCCACTTT. This sequence encodes CASSLREHNSPLHF.

This clonotype occurred a few times. The CDR3 spells CASSLGRGAFF. The CDR3 coding sequence is TGCGCCAGCAGCCTTGGGCGAGGAGCTTTCTTT. V usage is TRBV5-1 and J usage is TRBJ1-1; D not resolved. This CDR3 has 11 residues. Trimming left V 4 bases short and J 10 bases short, with 11 bases between. CDR1 is SGHRS, CDR2 YFSETQ, per germline.

In the case of this clonotype: A much larger clone lies one base from this, so it may be a read error. This is likely a read error, given that the CDR3 carries no conserved phenylalanine or tryptophan at its end. The chain couples TRBV19 to TRBJ1-2; 9 bases line up with TRBD1. J gave up 8 bases and V 4 bases, and 11 bases lay outside the gene matches. Germline CDR1 reads LNHDA; CDR2 reads SQIVND (reference sequence). The CDR3 has 15 residues. CDR3 residues: CASSTSIGTGPGYTL. CDR3 DNA sequence: TGTGCCAGTAGTACTTCCATCGGGACAGGGCCCGGCTACACCCTC.

Concerning this clonotype: A read error is possible here, since a much larger clone lies one base away. The CDR3 sequence: CACSYASGRAAQYF. The CDR3 coding sequence is TGTGCCTGCAGTTACGCTAGCGGGAGGGCCGCGCAGTATTTT. The gene calls are TRBV14 and TRBJ2-3; 12 nucleotides match TRBD2. The CDR3 sequence is 14 residues long. Per the germline V gene, CDR1 is SGHDN and CDR2 is FVKESK. The variable domain in full, completed from reference TRBV14 and TRBJ2-3, reads EAGVTQFPSHSVIEKGQTVTLRCDPISGHDNLYWYRRVMGKEIKFLLHFVKESKQDESGMPNNRFLAERTGGTYSTLKVQPAELEDSGVYFCACSYASGRAAQYFGPGTRLTVL.

The chain joins TRBV7-2 to TRBJ1-1; 8 nucleotides match TRBD1. The V gene end was trimmed by 3 bases and the J gene end by 0 bases; junction bases not matched to a gene: 6. Germline V gene sequence: CDR1 SGHTA, CDR2 FQGNSA. The CDR3 length is 16 residues. The CDR3 DNA reads as TGTGCCAGCAGCTTTTGGACAGGGCCAATGAACACTGAAGCTTTCTTT. Its translation is CASSFWTGPMNTEAFF.

This clonotype has at least ten counts. The chain has TRBV20-1 and TRBJ2-5; D unresolved. V was cut by 3 bases and J by 5 bases, with 10 bases left in between. Per the germline V gene, CDR1 is DFQATT and CDR2 is SNEGSKA (reference sequence). The length of the CDR3 is 12 residues. Here the CDR3 reads CSASDGVETQYF. In nucleotides, the CDR3 is TGCAGTGCTAGTGACGGAGTGGAGACCCAGTACTTC.

This clonotype was observed many times. V usage is TRBV10-3 and J usage is TRBJ2-7; TRBD1 might be the D (6 bases). The ends were cut back, 0 bases at V and 4 bases at J, with 13 bases in the middle. Germline V gene lookup returns CDR1 ENHRY and CDR2 SYGVKD. The CDR3 contains 15 residues. Written as DNA, the CDR3 is TGTGCCATCAGTGAGTCTTCAGGGGTGGGTTACGAGCAGTACTTC. Amino acid sequence: CAISESSGVGYEQYF.

CDR3 residues: CASSGTSTVNTEAFF. DNA for the CDR3: TGTGCCAGCAGTGGGACTTCGACGGTTAACACTGAAGCTTTCTTT. The rearrangement links TRBV6-1 to TRBJ1-1; D call uncertain. Per the germline V gene, CDR1 is MNHNS and CDR2 is SASEGT. V dropped 4 bases and J dropped 2 bases, with 14 bases sitting between them. The CDR3 has 15 amino acids.